This is a list of T cell receptor beta chains from one sample in a study of shared clonotypes between healthy human individuals. Sequencing used immunoSEQ multiplex PCR; TCRdb keeps in-frame clones, though not all of them. The sample carries millions of clones, approximately 94% recorded once. Sequencing used naive CD4+ T cells sorted from blood. These receptors were collected from a man aged 18 to 29 in good health. Both conserved end residues are part of each CDR3. The D gene is left open where the match is weak. Rows may omit the clone size; those that give it use once, few, many or a size class.

abundance,v_gene,j_gene,d_gene,CDR3nt,CDR3aa
.,TRBV2,TRBJ1-1,TRBD1,TGTGCCAGCGGGACAGACACTGAAGCTTTCTTT,CASGTDTEAFF
.,TRBV6-5,TRBJ2-1,TRBD1,TGTGCCAGCAGCCCACCGGACAGGTACAATGAGCAGTTCTTC,CASSPPDRYNEQFF
.,TRBV6-6,TRBJ2-1,.,TGTGCCAGCACCGACGGGCGAGGACGCGATGAGCAGTTCTTC,CASTDGRGRDEQFF
once,TRBV5-4,TRBJ2-2,TRBD2,TGTGCCAGCAGCTCAGGACTAGCGGTTAAAGGGGAGCTGTTTTTT,CASSSGLAVKGELFF
.,TRBV7-2,TRBJ2-3,.,TGTGCCAGCAGCCGAGAGGCAGGGGTCCCTGATACGCAGTATTTT,CASSREAGVPDTQYF
.,TRBV10-2,TRBJ1-1,.,TGCGCCAGCAGCCTGATACAGGCCAACACTGAAGCTTTCTTT,CASSLIQANTEAFF
.,TRBV25-1,TRBJ2-5,TRBD1,TGTGCCAGCAGTGAATTGGGGACAGGGCTCGCTCAAGAGACCCAGTACTTC,CASSELGTGLAQETQYF
.,TRBV6-5,TRBJ1-1,TRBD1,TGTGCCAGCAGTCCGGGACAGATCACTGAAGCTTTCTTT,CASSPGQITEAFF
once,TRBV5-1,TRBJ1-3,.,TGCGCCAGCAGCTTGTCAGGGTTCTCTGGAAACACCATATATTTT,CASSLSGFSGNTIYF
.,TRBV6-5,TRBJ2-1,.,TGTGCCAGCAGTTACGCGCCTAGCGTGTACAATGAGCAGTTCTTC,CASSYAPSVYNEQFF
.,TRBV28,TRBJ2-1,TRBD1,TGTGCCAGCAGTTTATGGCGACAGGGGTACTCCTACAATGAGCAGTTCTTC,CASSLWRQGYSYNEQFF
.,TRBV30,TRBJ2-1,.,TGTGCCTGGAGCGACACACACTACAATGAGCAGTTCTTC,CAWSDTHYNEQFF
.,TRBV2,TRBJ2-5,TRBD1,TGTGCCACCCTAGAGGACAGGGGGCAAGAGACCCAGTACTTC,CATLEDRGQETQYF
.,TRBV11-2,TRBJ2-1,.,TGTGCCAGCAGCTCGACCGGACGTGGTGAGCAGTTCTTC,CASSSTGRGEQFF
.,TRBV2,TRBJ2-5,TRBD2,TGTGCCAGCAAAGGGACTAGCGGGGGGCCCCAAGAGACCCAGTACTTC,CASKGTSGGPQETQYF
.,TRBV4-3,TRBJ1-2,.,TGCGCCAGCAGCCAAGCCGAAACAGTTAACTATGGCTACACCTTC,CASSQAETVNYGYTF
.,TRBV11-3,TRBJ2-2,.,TGTGCCAGCAGCTTAAATACGGGACGGGGGAGTCGAACCGGGGAGCTGTTTTTT,CASSLNTGRGSRTGELFF
few,TRBV14,TRBJ1-3,.,TGTGCCAGCAGCCCTCGGACGGTTGGAAACACCATATATTTT,CASSPRTVGNTIYF
.,TRBV28,TRBJ2-2,TRBD1,TGTGCCAGCAGTAGGACAGGGGGCGCCGGGGAGCTGTTTTTT,CASSRTGGAGELFF
.,TRBV5-5,TRBJ2-4,.,TGTGCCAGCAGCTTAAGGTGGGAGAACATTCAGTACTTC,CASSLRWENIQYF
.,TRBV28,TRBJ2-6,.,TGTGCCAGCATCTCCGCGCAGCCGCCCTCTGGGGCCAACGTCCTGACTTTC,CASISAQPPSGANVLTF
once,TRBV19,TRBJ2-7,.,TGTGCCAGTAGTATTAATGGACAGCGGTACGAGCAGTACTTC,CASSINGQRYEQYF
.,TRBV12-1,TRBJ2-4,.,TGTGCCAGCAGCTTTGTTTGGTTGGTCAGCTGCAAAAACATTCAGTACTTC,CASSFVWLVSCKNIQYF
.,TRBV5-1,TRBJ1-3,.,TGCGCCAGCAGCGCGGGACAACCTGGAAACACCATATATTTT,CASSAGQPGNTIYF
.,TRBV6-1,TRBJ1-4,.,TGTGCCAGCAGTGATCTAGGGTTGATGGCTGAAAAACTGTTTTTT,CASSDLGLMAEKLFF
.,TRBV14,TRBJ1-6,.,TGTGCCAGCAGCCAAGTCGCAGGATCCTTAAATAATTCACCCCTCCACTTT,CASSQVAGSLNNSPLHF
.,TRBV6-5,TRBJ1-5,.,TGTGCCAGCAGCTTCGATCAGCCCCAGCATTTT,CASSFDQPQHF
.,TRBV30,TRBJ2-3,TRBD2,TGTGCCTGGAACCCGGTCCGCACTAGCGGAAGCACAGATACGCAGTATTTT,CAWNPVRTSGSTDTQYF
.,TRBV11-2,TRBJ1-5,.,TGTGCCAGCAGCTTAGGGACGTCAATTCATCAGCCCCAGCATTTT,CASSLGTSIHQPQHF
.,TRBV28,TRBJ1-2,.,TGTGCCAGCGGAGTCTCATATGGCTACACCTTC,CASGVSYGYTF
.,TRBV10-3,TRBJ2-3,.,TGTGCCATGGGGGGGGCTGGCACAGATACGCAGTATTTT,CAMGGAGTDTQYF
.,TRBV28,TRBJ1-1,.,TGTGCCAGCAGTTTCAAAGCGGGGGGACACCCCCTAGAAGCTTTCTTT,CASSFKAGGHPLEAFF
.,TRBV5-1,TRBJ1-2,.,TGCGCCAGCAGCTTGGGACAGTTCTATGGCTACACCTTC,CASSLGQFYGYTF
.,TRBV6-1,TRBJ2-3,TRBD2,TGTGCCAGCAGTGTCCGAGGGCCCTGGACTAGCGGGACTGCAGATACGCAGTATTTT,CASSVRGPWTSGTADTQYF
.,TRBV7-7,TRBJ2-1,TRBD2,TGTGCTAGCAGCTTAGTTAGCGGGAGGGCCTCCTACAATGAGCAGTTCTTC,CASSLVSGRASYNEQFF
.,TRBV6-1,TRBJ2-2,TRBD1,TGTGCCAGCAGTCTACAGGGGGCAGAAACCGGGGAGCTGTTTTTT,CASSLQGAETGELFF
.,TRBV7-7,TRBJ2-1,TRBD1,TGTGCTAGCAGCTTACGAGGGGGCTTCGGGAATGAGCAGTTCTTC,CASSLRGGFGNEQFF
.,TRBV11-1,TRBJ2-7,.,TGTGCCAGCAGCTTAGCGGCGATTGCGACCTACGAGCAGTACTTC,CASSLAAIATYEQYF
.,TRBV18,TRBJ2-3,.,TGTGCCAGCTCACCCCCCTTCACAGATACGCAGTATTTT,CASSPPFTDTQYF
.,TRBV19,TRBJ1-1,.,TGTGCCAGTAGTACGGGGGGTCACACTGAAGCTTTCTTT,CASSTGGHTEAFF